The 15 T cell receptor beta chains below were found in one sample sequenced in a study of radiation and T cells in renal cell carcinoma. The time point is: baseline pretreatment blood. Specified treatment: 15 Gy SBRT to primary tumor, nephrectomy 4 weeks later. Clones were sequenced by immunoSEQ multiplex PCR, and TCRdb holds only the in-frame ones, with some missing. Of about 160,000 clones listed, 88% were seen once; the top ten hold 4.1%. This specimen was blood, taken from a patient whose treatment included radiotherapy and nephrectomy. These receptors all stem from an older woman with renal cell carcinoma.

V and J are TRBV30 and TRBJ1-2; D not resolved. This CDR3 comprises 13 residues. Germline V gives CDR1 GTSNPN, CDR2 SVGIG (reference sequence). Between the trimmed V and J ends, which lost 2 bases and 7 bases, there was a span of 14 bases. The CDR3 protein is CAWSLREGFGYTF. For the CDR3, the DNA is TGTGCCTGGAGTCTGCGGGAGGGATTTGGCTACACCTTC.

The gene calls are TRBV11-3 and TRBJ2-3, with 10 positions matching TRBD2. Germline V gives CDR1 SGHNT, CDR2 YENEEA. Losses at the gene ends were 2 bases for V and 0 bases for J; bases not matched to a gene: 2. CDR3 length equals 16 residues. CDR3 residues: CASSLSLAGSTDTQYF. CDR3 coding DNA: TGTGCCAGCAGCTTATCACTAGCGGGGAGCACAGATACGCAGTATTTT.

Concerning this clone itself: Germline and junction disagree at one end, which may indicate a read error. The chain recombines TRBV7-7 with TRBJ2-2; D is uncertain. Germline CDR1 reads SSHAT; CDR2 reads FNYEAQ (reference sequence). The CDR3 sequence is 15 residues long. The CDR3 DNA reads TGTGCTAGCAGCTTAGCACGGTCAGAGACCGGGGAGCTGTTTTTT. As protein: CASSLARSETGELFF.

The rearrangement uses TRBV7-2 and TRBJ2-5; 8 nucleotides align to TRBD2. Germline loops: CDR1 SGHTA, CDR2 FQGNSA. This CDR3 is 16 amino acids long. The ends lost 4 bases at V and 5 bases at J; junction bases unmatched: 12. CDR3 nucleotide sequence: TGTGCCAGCAGCTCCCGGGGGGGTCGGGTAGAGGAGACCCAGTACTTC. It codes for CASSSRGGRVEETQYF.

CDR3 in DNA: TGTGCCACCAGCAGGTCCCACGAAGATACGCAGTATTTT. Its protein is CATSRSHEDTQYF. The rearrangement joins TRBV15 to TRBJ2-3; D is unresolved. Trimming pared 3 bases from V and 5 bases from J, leaving 9 bases between. The CDR3 is 13 amino acids. The germline V gene encodes CDR1 LNHNV and CDR2 YYDKDF (reference sequence). Full variable domain (outside the CDR3, taken from reference TRBV15 and TRBJ2-3): DAMVIQNPRYQVTQFGKPVTLSCSQTLNHNVMYWYQQKSSQAPKLLFHYYDKDFNNEADTPDNFQSRRPNTSFCFLDIRSPGLGDTAMYLCATSRSHEDTQYFGPGTRLTVL.

The gene calls are TRBV19 and TRBJ2-3; either TRBD1 or TRBD2 may supply D (5 bases each). In germline, CDR1 is LNHDA, CDR2 SQIVND (reference sequence). The ends were cut back, 7 bases at V and 1 base at J, with 12 bases in the middle. The CDR3 totals 14 residues. The DNA for the CDR3 is TGTGCCAGTAAAACGAGGGGTGGCACAGATACGCAGTATTTT. The encoded protein is CASKTRGGTDTQYF. Using reference TRBV19 and TRBJ2-3 for the parts outside the CDR3, the full variable domain is DGGITQSPKYLFRKEGQNVTLSCEQNLNHDAMYWYRQDPGQGLRLIYYSQIVNDFQKGDIAEGYSVSREKKESFPLTVTSAQKNPTAFYLCASKTRGGTDTQYFGPGTRLTVL.

The chain joins TRBV9 to TRBJ2-1; 11 bases align to TRBD2. The CDR3 extends over 15 amino acids. From germline, CDR1 is SGDLS and CDR2 YYNGEE. The V and J ends lost 0 bases and 8 bases, in that order; junction bases with no gene match: 4. As DNA, the CDR3 is TGTGCCAGCAGCGTAGTAGCGGGGGGGCTTCATGAGCAGTTCTTC. Translating gives CASSVVAGGLHEQFF.

The V and J genes are TRBV15 and TRBJ1-6; 7 bases align to TRBD1. The length of the CDR3 is 15 residues. Germline CDR1 and CDR2: LNHNV and YYDKDF (reference sequence). V dropped 2 bases and J dropped 8; count of bases not matched to a gene: 6. The CDR3 DNA sequence: TGTGCCACCAGCAGACACAGGGGCGTAGATTCACCCCTCCACTTT. Amino acids: CATSRHRGVDSPLHF.

This clone was seen a handful of times. The rearrangement links TRBV30 to TRBJ2-2; 7 nucleotides match TRBD2. CDR1 and CDR2 from the germline V gene are GTSNPN and SVGIG (reference sequence). V shed 6 bases and J 3 bases; nucleotides not matched to a gene: 4. The CDR3 runs to 13 residues. The CDR3, as DNA: TGTGCCTGTGATAGCGGGCACACCGGGGAGCTGTTTTTT. Its protein is CACDSGHTGELFF.

The gene calls are TRBV5-1 and TRBJ2-1; TRBD1 matches at 7 bases. V lost 4 bases, J lost 7 bases, and 5 bases stayed unmatched. The V gene's germline CDR1 is SGHRS and CDR2 YFSETQ. The CDR3 length is 13 residues. Here the CDR3 reads CASSQGQLNEQFF. The CDR3 coding sequence is TGCGCCAGCAGCCAGGGACAGCTTAATGAGCAGTTCTTC.

The chain uses TRBV5-1 and TRBJ1-1, with unresolved D. V was cut by 5 bases and J by 0 bases, with 8 bases left in between. The CDR3 is 13 amino acids. The germline CDR1 and CDR2 sequences are SGHRS and YFSETQ. The CDR3 sequence: CASRAEVNTEAFF. The CDR3 nucleotides are TGCGCCAGCAGAGCAGAAGTGAACACTGAAGCTTTCTTT.

The chain has TRBV30 and TRBJ2-1; the match to TRBD2 covers 16 bases. Germline CDR1 GTSNPN, CDR2 SVGIG (reference sequence). J gave up 3 bases and V 3 bases, and 5 bases lay outside the gene matches. The length of the CDR3 is 17 residues. This chain's CDR3 is CAWSSGLAGGDYNEQFF. The CDR3 bases are TGTGCCTGGAGCTCGGGACTAGCGGGGGGGGACTACAATGAGCAGTTCTTC.

The genes are TRBV29-1 and TRBJ2-3, with 8 bases matching TRBD1. The CDR3 consists of 15 residues. Germline V CDR1 and CDR2: SQVTM, ANQGSEA. V shed 4 bases, J shed 6 bases, and the junction held 12 bases outside the gene matches. Written as DNA, the CDR3 is TGCAGCGTTGCATTGGACAGGGCGGATTGGGATACGCAGTATTTT. Its protein product is CSVALDRADWDTQYF.

The V and J genes are TRBV7-2 and TRBJ1-1, with D possibly matching TRBD1 (5 bases). V was shortened by 3 bases and J by 4 bases, with 12 bases between the two germline ends. The CDR3 is 14 amino acids. Germline CDR1 reads SGHTA; CDR2 reads FQGNSA. CDR3: CASSFKAGGTEAFF. The CDR3 bases are TGTGCCAGCAGCTTCAAAGCGGGGGGCACTGAAGCTTTCTTT.

This chain links TRBV2 with TRBJ1-1; D is unclear. CDR1 and CDR2 (germline): SNHLY, FYNNEI. The CDR3 length is 14 residues. Between the trimmed V and J ends, which lost 4 bases and 5 bases, there was a span of 14 bases. CDR3 DNA sequence: TGTGCCAGCAGTGTAATAGGTGGCAATACTGAAGCTTTCTTT. Its protein product is CASSVIGGNTEAFF.